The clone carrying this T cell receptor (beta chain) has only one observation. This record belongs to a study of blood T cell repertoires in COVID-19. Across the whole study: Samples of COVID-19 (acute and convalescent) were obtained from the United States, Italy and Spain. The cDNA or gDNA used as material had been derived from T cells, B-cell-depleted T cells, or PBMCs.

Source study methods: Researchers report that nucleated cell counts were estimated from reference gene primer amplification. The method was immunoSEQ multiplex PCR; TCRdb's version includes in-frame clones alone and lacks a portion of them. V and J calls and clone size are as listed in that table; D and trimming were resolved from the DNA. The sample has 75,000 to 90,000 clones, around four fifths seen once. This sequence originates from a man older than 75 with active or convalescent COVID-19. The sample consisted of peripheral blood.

The chain's CDR3 is CASRPDRYNEQFF. CDR3 sequence (DNA): TGTGCCAGCAGACCTGACAGATACAATGAGCAGTTCTTC. The genes are TRBV5-6 and TRBJ2-1, with a possible D match to TRBD1 (5 bases). Per the germline V gene, CDR1 is SGHDT and CDR2 is YYEEEE. The CDR3 has 13 amino acids. The germline V and J ends were trimmed by 5 bases and 4 bases, with 10 bases remaining between them.